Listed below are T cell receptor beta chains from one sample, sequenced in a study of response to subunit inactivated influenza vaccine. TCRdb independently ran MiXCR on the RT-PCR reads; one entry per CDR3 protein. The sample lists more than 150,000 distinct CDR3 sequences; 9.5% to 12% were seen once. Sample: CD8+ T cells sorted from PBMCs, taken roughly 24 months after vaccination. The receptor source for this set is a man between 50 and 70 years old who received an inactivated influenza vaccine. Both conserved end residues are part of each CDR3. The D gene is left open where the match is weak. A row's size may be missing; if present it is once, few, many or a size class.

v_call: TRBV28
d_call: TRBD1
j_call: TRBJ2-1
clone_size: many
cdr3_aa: CASSWDSYNEQFF
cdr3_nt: TGTGCCAGCAGTTGGGACAGCTACAATGAGCAGTTCTTC

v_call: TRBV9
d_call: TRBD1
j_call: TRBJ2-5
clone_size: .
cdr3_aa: CASSVTGGQETQYF
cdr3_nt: TGTGCCAGCAGCGTAACAGGGGGGCAAGAGACCCAGTACTTC

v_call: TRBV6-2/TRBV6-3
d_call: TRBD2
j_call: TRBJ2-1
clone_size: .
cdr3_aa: CASSYFRLAGGLYNEQFF
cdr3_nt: TGTGCCAGCAGTTACTTCAGACTAGCGGGAGGGCTCTACAATGAGCAGTTCTTC

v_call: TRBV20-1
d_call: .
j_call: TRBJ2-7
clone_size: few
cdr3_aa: CSASGQYEQYF
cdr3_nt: TGCAGTGCTTCGGGACAATACGAGCAGTACTTC

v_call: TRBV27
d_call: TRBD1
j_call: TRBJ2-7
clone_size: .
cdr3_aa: CASSNDRGDDEQYF
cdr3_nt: TGTGCCAGCAGTAATGACAGGGGGGATGACGAGCAGTACTTC

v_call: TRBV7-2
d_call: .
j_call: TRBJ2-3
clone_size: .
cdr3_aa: CASSRDIGGTDTQYF
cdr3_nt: TGTGCCAGCAGTCGGGACATCGGAGGCACAGATACGCAGTATTTT

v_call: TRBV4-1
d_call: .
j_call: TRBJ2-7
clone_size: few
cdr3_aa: CASSQDTYRGAGLVQQYF
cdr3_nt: TGCGCCAGCAGCCAGGATACCTACCGGGGGGCTGGCTTGGTTCAGCAGTACTTC

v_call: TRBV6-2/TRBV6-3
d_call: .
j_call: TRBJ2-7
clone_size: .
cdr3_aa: CASSYPGLYEQYF
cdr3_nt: TGTGCCAGCAGTTACCCCGGATTATACGAGCAGTACTTC

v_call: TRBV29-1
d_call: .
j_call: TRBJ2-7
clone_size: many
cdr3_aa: CSVELNRSGYEQYF
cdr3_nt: TGCAGCGTTGAGCTGAATAGAAGTGGCTACGAGCAGTACTTC

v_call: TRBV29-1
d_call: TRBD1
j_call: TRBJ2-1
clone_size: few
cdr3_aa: CSVEGQGAYEQFF
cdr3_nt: TGCAGCGTTGAAGGGCAGGGGGCGTATGAGCAGTTCTTC

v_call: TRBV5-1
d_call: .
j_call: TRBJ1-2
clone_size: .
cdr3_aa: CASSLAREVYGYTF
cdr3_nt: TGCGCCAGCAGCTTGGCGAGGGAGGTCTATGGCTACACCTTC

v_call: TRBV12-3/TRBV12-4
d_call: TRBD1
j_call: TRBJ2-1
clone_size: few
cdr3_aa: CASSSPGQGIFEQFF
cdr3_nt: TGTGCCAGCAGCTCCCCCGGACAGGGGATATTTGAGCAGTTCTTC

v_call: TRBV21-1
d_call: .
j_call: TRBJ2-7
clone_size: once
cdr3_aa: CASSLGLTGLSYEQYF
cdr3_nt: TGTGCCAGCAGCCTAGGATTGACAGGCTTATCCTACGAGCAGTACTTC

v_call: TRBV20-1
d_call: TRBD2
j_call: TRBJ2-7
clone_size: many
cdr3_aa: CSARGLAGGMSYEQYF
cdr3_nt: TGCAGTGCTAGAGGACTAGCGGGAGGAATGTCCTACGAGCAGTACTTC

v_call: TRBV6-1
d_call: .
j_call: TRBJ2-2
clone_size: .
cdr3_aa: CASSPSGSGELFF
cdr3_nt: TGTGCCAGCAGCCCCTCGGGGTCCGGGGAGCTGTTTTTT

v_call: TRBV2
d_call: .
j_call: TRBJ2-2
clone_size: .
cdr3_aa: CASSATRLGTGELFF
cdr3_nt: TGTGCCAGCAGTGCGACTAGGTTGGGCACCGGGGAGCTGTTTTTT

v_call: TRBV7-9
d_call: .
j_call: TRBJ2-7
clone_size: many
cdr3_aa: CASSRKPGLSFYEQYF
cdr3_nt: TGTGCCAGCAGCCGAAAACCGGGACTGAGTTTCTACGAGCAGTACTTC